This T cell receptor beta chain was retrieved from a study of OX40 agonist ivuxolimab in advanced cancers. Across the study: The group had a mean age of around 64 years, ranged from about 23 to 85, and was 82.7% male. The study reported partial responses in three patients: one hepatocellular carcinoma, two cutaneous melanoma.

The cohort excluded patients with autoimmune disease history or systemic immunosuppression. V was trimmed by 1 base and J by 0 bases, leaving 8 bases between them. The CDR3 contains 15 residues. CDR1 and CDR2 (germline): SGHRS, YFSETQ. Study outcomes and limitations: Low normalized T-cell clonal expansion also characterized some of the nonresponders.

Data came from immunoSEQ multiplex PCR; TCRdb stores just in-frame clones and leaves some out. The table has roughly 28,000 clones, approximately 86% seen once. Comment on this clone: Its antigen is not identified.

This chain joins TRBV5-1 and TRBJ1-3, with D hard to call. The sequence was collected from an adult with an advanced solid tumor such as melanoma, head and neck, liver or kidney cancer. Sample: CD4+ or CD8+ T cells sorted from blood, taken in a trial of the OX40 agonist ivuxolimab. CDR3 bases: TGCGCCAGCAGCTTGATTTCCCACTCTGGAAACACCATATATTTT. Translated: CASSLISHSGNTIYF.